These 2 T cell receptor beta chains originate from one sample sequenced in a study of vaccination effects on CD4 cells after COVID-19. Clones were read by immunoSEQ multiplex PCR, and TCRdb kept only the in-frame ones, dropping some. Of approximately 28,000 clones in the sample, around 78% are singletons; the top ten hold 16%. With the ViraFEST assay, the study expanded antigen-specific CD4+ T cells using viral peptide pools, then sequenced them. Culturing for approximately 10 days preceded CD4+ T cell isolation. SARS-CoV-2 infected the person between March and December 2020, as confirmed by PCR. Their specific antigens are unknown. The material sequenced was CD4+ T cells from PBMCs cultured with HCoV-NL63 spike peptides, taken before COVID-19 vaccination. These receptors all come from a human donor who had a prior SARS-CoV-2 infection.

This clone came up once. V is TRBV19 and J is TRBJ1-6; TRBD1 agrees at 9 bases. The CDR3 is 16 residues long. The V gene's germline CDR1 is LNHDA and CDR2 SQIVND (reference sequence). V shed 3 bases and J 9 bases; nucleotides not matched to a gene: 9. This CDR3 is CASSIQGTGSGSPLHF. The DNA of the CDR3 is TGTGCCAGTAGTATTCAGGGGACAGGGTCCGGTTCACCCCTCCACTTT.

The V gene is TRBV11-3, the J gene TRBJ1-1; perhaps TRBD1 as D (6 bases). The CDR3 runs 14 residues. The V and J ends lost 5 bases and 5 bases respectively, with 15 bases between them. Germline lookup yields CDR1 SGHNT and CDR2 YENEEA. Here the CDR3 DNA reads TGTGCCAGCAGCCCCCAACAGGGCCGAACTGAAGCTTTCTTT. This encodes CASSPQQGRTEAFF.